These 8 T cell receptor beta chains were sequenced from one sample in a study of shared clonotypes between healthy human individuals. Assay: immunoSEQ multiplex PCR; the TCRdb copy retains only in-frame clones and omits some. This sample has about 2.4 million clones, with around nine tenths found just once. Sequencing was carried out using naive CD4+ T cells sorted from blood. As for subset: CD45RA+ positively selected. The receptor set was obtained from a man aged 18 to 30 in good health.

Turning to this clone: Other nucleotide sequences from this sample produce the same CDR3. The V gene is TRBV5-4, the J gene TRBJ2-3, with D unclear. The CDR3 consists of 13 residues. V was pared by 1 base and J by 1 base, with 4 bases between. The germline gives CDR1 SGHNT, CDR2 YYREEE (reference sequence). CDR3 nucleotides: TGTGCCAGCAGCTTGTCGGGCACAGATACGCAGTATTTT. It codes for CASSLSGTDTQYF. Filled out from reference TRBV5-4 and TRBJ2-3, the complete variable domain reads ETGVTQSPTHLIKTRGQQVTLRCSSQSGHNTVSWYQQALGQGPQFIFQYYREEENGRGNFPPRFSGLQFPNYSSELNVNALELDDSALYLCASSLSGTDTQYFGPGTRLTVL.

The chain couples TRBV6-5 to TRBJ1-1; 8 bases match TRBD1. The CDR3 is 13 amino acids. Trimming at V came to 5 bases and at J to 5 bases, leaving 4 bases not matched to a gene. Germline CDR1 MNHEY, CDR2 SVGAGI. The CDR3 region is CASSTRQGTEAFF. In nucleotides, the CDR3 is TGTGCCAGCAGTACGAGACAGGGGACTGAAGCTTTCTTT.

This rearrangement joins TRBV5-1 to TRBJ2-3, with 8 positions matching TRBD2. The germline V gene has CDR1 SGHRS and CDR2 YFSETQ. CDR3 length: 16 residues. J gave up 2 bases and V 0 bases, and 5 bases lay outside the gene matches. The DNA for the CDR3 is TGCGCCAGCAGCTTGGGCGGGGGGCCTGACACAGATACGCAGTATTTT. Residues: CASSLGGGPDTDTQYF.

The chain recombines TRBV28 with TRBJ1-3; D gene unclear. Per germline, CDR1 MDHEN and CDR2 SYDVKM. The V gene lost 5 bases and the J gene lost 7 bases, with 12 bases spanning the gap. This CDR3 comprises 13 residues. The CDR3 DNA reads as TGTGCCAGCAGTAGTGAGGGAATGAACACCATATATTTT. Translated: CASSSEGMNTIYF.

A single count supports this clone. The V and J genes are TRBV7-9 and TRBJ2-5; D gene unclear. Trimming stripped 5 bases from V and 9 bases from J, with 13 bases between. Germline values: CDR1 SEHNR, CDR2 FQNEAQ (reference sequence). The CDR3 has 12 residues. The CDR3 is CASSEIPEAQYF. CDR3 nucleotides: TGTGCCAGCAGCGAGATCCCTGAGGCCCAGTACTTC. Combining the CDR3 with reference TRBV7-9 and TRBJ2-5 gives the whole variable domain DTGVSQNPRHKITKRGQNVTFRCDPISEHNRLYWYRQTLGQGPEFLTYFQNEAQLEKSRLLSDRFSAERPKGSFSTLEIQRTEQGDSAMYLCASSEIPEAQYFGPGTRLLVL.

This chain uses TRBV30 with TRBJ2-3, with 10 positions matching TRBD2. Trimming at V came to 2 bases and at J to 6 bases, leaving 11 bases not matched to a gene. The CDR3 extends over 16 amino acids. The germline gives CDR1 GTSNPN, CDR2 SVGIG (reference sequence). In DNA, the CDR3 is TGTGCCTGGAGTCTTCAAGCGGGGGGGCCTGGGGATACGCAGTATTTT. This gives the protein CAWSLQAGGPGDTQYF.

The CDR3 protein is CASSLMRSFGTDTQYF. As DNA, the CDR3 is TGTGCCAGCAGCCTTATGCGGAGCTTTGGCACAGATACGCAGTATTTT. This chain joins TRBV5-4 and TRBJ2-3; D unresolved. The V end lost 4 bases, the J end lost 1 base, and 16 bases lay between the germline ends. The CDR3 totals 16 residues. Germline CDR1 reads SGHNT; CDR2 reads YYREEE (reference sequence).

J is TRBJ2-7 and V is TRBV5-4; 13 bases fit TRBD2. This CDR3 spans 16 amino acids. J gave up 6 bases and V 0 bases, and 6 bases lay outside the gene matches. CDR1 SGHNT and CDR2 YYREEE come from the germline V gene (reference sequence). CDR3: CASSLGGLAGVGEQYF. CDR3 coding DNA: TGTGCCAGCAGCTTGGGTGGACTAGCGGGAGTCGGCGAGCAGTACTTC.